This TCR beta chain came from a study of T cell clusters in autoimmune cytopenias (dated by TCRdb to between 2018 and 2021). Study-wide context: Per sample, TRB sequencing gave a median depth of approximately 52,000 reads and a median of 2,350 distinct TRB clonotypes. The study was designed to test whether a disease-specific immune repertoire signature usable as a blood-based biomarker is carried by autoimmune cytopenia patients. Peripheral blood TRB and IGH repertoires were sequenced in autoimmune cytopenia patients at active disease and during treatment follow-up, alongside healthy, CLL and autoimmune hepatitis controls.

To note about this clonotype: Its antigen remains undetermined.

Per sample, around 0.25 ug of peripheral blood genomic DNA, 30,000 to 40,000 genome equivalents, was used for TRB amplification. TRB rearrangements were amplified by multiplex PCR using a touch-down protocol with TRB-A and TRB-B primer pools mixed in one tube. Illumina adapters and sample indices were added to the amplicons through two consecutive PCR reactions using Phusion HS II polymerase. After gel purification with the NucleoSpin Gel and PCR Clean-up kit, the amplicons were quantified by Qubit and checked for quality on an Agilent 2100 Bioanalyzer. Sequencing of the libraries was done on an Illumina MiSeq with paired-end, single-indexed, 600-cycle runs. In the original analysis: MiXCR version 2.1.12, together with the default MiXCR reference library, was used to align and assemble the TRB reads. A clone was defined by each unique CDR3 nucleotide sequence, and the analysis included only productive sequences with two or more reads. To assess repertoire diversity, an R script computed alpha-parameterized diversity profiles (alpha 0 to 5), which included the Shannon (alpha 1) and Simpson (alpha 2) indices. Combinatorial TRB VJ usage was computed with the tcR package and compared between cohorts by principal component analysis with ade4. GLIPH was used to cluster TCRbeta CDR3s in pairs of cohorts matched for age and read depth, and a Wilcoxon test was used to compare cluster frequencies. With the reads reprocessed by TCRdb, a single entry stands for each CDR3 protein sequence and no DNA is reported. The V and J calls were determined by TCRdb, not by the authors. The sample table gives roughly 840 distinct CDR3 sequences. The ten largest account for around 61% of the sample.

The study at large found these results: GLIPH results suggested that primary autoimmune cytopenia patients were missing physiological T cell clusters, with 50 to 55 clusters found only in healthy donors compared with approximately 15 found only in patients. The cluster-lack signature was not seen for secondary cytopenia versus CLL, apparently masked by the dominant lymphoma-associated repertoire. Healthy donors had almost three times as many exclusive TRB clusters as active autoimmune hepatitis patients, a finding consistent with an autoimmunity-wide signature. TRB repertoire shifts, with less even repertoires in secondary cytopenia and CLL, mostly reflected lymphoma bias rather than autoimmunity. The T cell clusters were only ever defined in silico, so experimental validation of their functional role was still needed.

The CDR3 covers 17 residues, taking in both the cysteine and the phenylalanine. The record lacks a DNA sequence. Sequenced sample: peripheral blood. The sequence joins TRBV12-3 or TRBV12-4 to TRBJ2-1; TCRdb proposes TRBD1, but this gene call is untestable without DNA. This clonotype originated in a human donor with an autoimmune cytopenia or autoimmune hepatitis (not recorded which). The CDR3 has the sequence CASSLVRGGSPYNEQFF.